The 22 T cell receptor beta chains in this list originate from one sample, sequenced in a study of blood T cell repertoires in COVID-19. Assay used: immunoSEQ multiplex PCR; TCRdb lists only in-frame clones, some missing. The table has around 32,000 clones, 80% to 90% seen once. Sequenced sample: peripheral blood. The origin of the receptors is a woman older than 75 with active or convalescent COVID-19.

The gene calls are TRBV2 and TRBJ1-4, with 11 nucleotides matching TRBD1. There are 13 residues in the CDR3. CDR1 and CDR2 from the germline V gene are SNHLY and FYNNEI. The junction had 3 bases not matched to a gene; V was cut back by 8 bases and J by 7 bases. This CDR3 is CASRTGGPEKLFF. The CDR3, as DNA: TGTGCCAGCCGGACAGGGGGCCCTGAAAAACTGTTTTTT.

The V and J genes are TRBV24-1 and TRBJ2-5; TRBD2 matches at 14 bases. Germline V lookup: CDR1 KGHDR, CDR2 SFDVKD. V dropped 3 bases and J dropped 2; count of bases not matched to a gene: 10. The CDR3 consists of 19 residues. This CDR3 is CATSDQTGTSGRYQETQYF. CDR3 bases: TGTGCCACCAGTGATCAGACCGGGACTAGCGGGAGATATCAAGAGACCCAGTACTTC.

This chain links TRBV4-3 with TRBJ2-3, with 8 nucleotides matching TRBD2. Germline V CDR1 and CDR2: LGHNA, YSLEER. This CDR3 has 14 residues. Trimming cost V 8 bases and J 6 bases; bases outside gene matches: 10. CDR3 DNA sequence: TGCGCCAGCTCTCTGGCGGGAGGCGCGGATACGCAGTATTTT. Translation: CASSLAGGADTQYF.

This clone was detected only once. CDR3 nucleotide sequence: TGTGCCAGTAGTCTAGCGGGAGGGCCCGGAGAGACCCAGTACTTC. Translation gives CASSLAGGPGETQYF. The chain couples TRBV19 to TRBJ2-5; 12 nucleotides agree with TRBD2. Germline V gives CDR1 LNHDA, CDR2 SQIVND (reference sequence). V shed 5 bases, J shed 4 bases, and the junction held 5 bases outside the gene matches. The CDR3 runs 15 residues.

J is TRBJ1-4 and V is TRBV3-1 (or the pseudogene TRBV3-2), with D uncertain. Trimming removed 4 bases from V and 8 bases from J, with 17 bases in between. CDR3 size: 15 residues. Germline CDR1 reads LGHDT; CDR2 reads YNNKEL (reference sequence). The chain's CDR3 is CASSPTGQGGEKLFF. CDR3 nucleotide sequence: TGTGCCAGCAGCCCTACGGGCCAAGGAGGGGAAAAACTGTTTTTT.

V is TRBV4-2 and J is TRBJ2-1; TRBD1 matches 10 bases. Germline V gene sequence: CDR1 LGHNA, CDR2 YNFKEQ. The CDR3 is made up of 12 amino acids. V dropped 4 bases and J dropped 9; count of bases not matched to a gene: 0. In nucleotides, the CDR3 is TGTGCCAGCAGCCGACAGGGGGCTGAGCAGTTCTTC. It codes for CASSRQGAEQFF.

This rearrangement joins TRBV6-5 to TRBJ2-3; unclear D gene. The CDR3 runs 13 residues. The V end lost 2 bases, the J end lost 6 bases, and 9 bases lay between the germline ends. The germline V gene encodes CDR1 MNHEY and CDR2 SVGAGI. CDR3: CASSYTSGDTQYF. CDR3 nucleotides: TGTGCCAGCAGTTACACCTCTGGCGATACGCAGTATTTT.

The chain is built from TRBV28 and TRBJ2-5; 11 bases map to TRBD2. Trimming removed 7 bases from V and 0 bases from J; junction bases left unmatched: 1. Germline V gene lookup returns CDR1 MDHEN and CDR2 SYDVKM. The CDR3 totals 14 residues. CDR3 coding DNA: TGTGCCAGCATAGCGGGAGGGTACCAAGAGACCCAGTACTTC. This encodes CASIAGGYQETQYF.

The chain combines TRBV4-2 with TRBJ1-4, with 9 positions matching TRBD1. This CDR3 contains 18 residues. V was clipped by 4 bases and J by 2 bases; unmatched bases: 11. CDR1 LGHNA and CDR2 YNFKEQ come from the germline V gene. Here the CDR3 DNA reads TGTGCCAGCAGCCCGAGGACAGGGGCAAAGTCCACTAATGAAAAACTGTTTTTT. It encodes CASSPRTGAKSTNEKLFF.

This rearrangement joins TRBV5-1 to TRBJ1-1; D gene unclear. Trimming stripped 6 bases from V and 5 bases from J, with 17 bases between. There are 14 residues in the CDR3. Per the germline V gene, CDR1 is SGHRS and CDR2 is YFSETQ. The CDR3 DNA is TGCGCCAGCACCTCCAGCTGGGGAGAAACTGAAGCTTTCTTT. This codes for CASTSSWGETEAFF.

This chain uses TRBV5-1 with TRBJ2-2; D gene unclear. V lost 0 bases to trimming and J lost 6 bases, with 6 bases between them. From germline, CDR1 is SGHRS and CDR2 YFSETQ. The CDR3 loop spans 13 amino acids. CDR3 DNA sequence: TGCGCCAGCAGCTTGGACGCGTCCGGGGAGCTGTTTTTT. It translates to CASSLDASGELFF.

V is TRBV2 and J is TRBJ1-5, with D possibly matching TRBD1 (5 bases). The CDR3 consists of 14 residues. Germline V CDR1 and CDR2: SNHLY, FYNNEI. V lost 1 base and J lost 6, with 10 bases in between. The CDR3 coding sequence is TGTGCCAGCAGTGAAGAAGGGGTGGGTCAGCCCCAGCATTTT. This gives the protein CASSEEGVGQPQHF.

This chain uses TRBV28 with TRBJ2-3; TRBD1 might be the D (5 bases). Trimming cost V 6 bases and J 3 bases, with 10 bases left between them. Looked up from germline, CDR1 is MDHEN and CDR2 is SYDVKM. The CDR3 loop spans 13 amino acids. For the CDR3, the DNA is TGTGCCAGCAGGGCAGGGTTAACAGATACGCAGTATTTT. Its translation is CASRAGLTDTQYF.

The chain links TRBV30 to TRBJ1-2, with TRBD1 matching 9 bases. The CDR3 totals 12 residues. The V gene end was trimmed by 5 bases and the J gene end by 8 bases; junction bases not matched to a gene: 6. The germline CDR1 and CDR2 sequences are GTSNPN and SVGIG (reference sequence). Here the CDR3 reads CAWEGTGRGYTF. CDR3 sequence (DNA): TGTGCCTGGGAAGGGACAGGGCGAGGCTACACCTTC. Full variable domain (rest looked up from reference TRBV30 and TRBJ1-2): SQTIHQWPATLVQPVGSPLSLECTVEGTSNPNLYWYRQAAGRGLQLLFYSVGIGQISSEVPQNLSASRPQDRQFILSSKKLLLSDSGFYLCAWEGTGRGYTFGSGTRLTVV.

This clone appeared a few times. CDR3 nucleotide sequence: TGCGCCAGCAGCCAAGGGCCACCGACGCAGACAGGGAATCAGCCCCAGCATTTT. Translation: CASSQGPPTQTGNQPQHF. The chain has TRBV4-1 and TRBJ1-5, with 7 bases aligning to TRBD1. This CDR3 has 18 amino acids. Germline CDR1 and CDR2: MGHRA and YSYEKL. V lost 1 base, J lost 4 bases, and 13 bases stayed unmatched.

V and J are TRBV6-2 or TRBV6-3 and TRBJ2-5; D may be TRBD2 (6 bases). The V gene lost 6 bases and the J gene lost 2 bases, with 13 bases spanning the gap. CDR1 and CDR2 (germline): MNHEY, SVGEGT. The CDR3 is 14 residues long. In DNA form, the CDR3 reads TGTGCCAGCAGCCCCATAGGGAGGCAAGAGACCCAGTACTTC. The encoded protein is CASSPIGRQETQYF.

The chain recombines TRBV2 with TRBJ1-2; D uncertain. Trimming removed 4 bases at V and 2 bases at J, with 11 bases between. The germline V gene has CDR1 SNHLY and CDR2 FYNNEI. The CDR3 is made up of 14 amino acids. The CDR3 region has the DNA TGTGCCAGCAGTGGAGGGTTGGCCAACTATGGCTACACCTTC. It encodes CASSGGLANYGYTF.

The J gene is TRBJ2-2, the V gene TRBV11-2; D gene ambiguous. This CDR3 comprises 13 residues. V was shortened by 1 base and J by 6 bases, with 6 bases between the two germline ends. Germline CDR1 reads SGHAT; CDR2 reads FQNNGV. The DNA of the CDR3 is TGTGCCAGCAGCTTAGTCGGGTCCGGGGAGCTGTTTTTT. It encodes CASSLVGSGELFF. The full variable domain, in which reference TRBV11-2 and TRBJ2-2 provide the parts outside the CDR3, is EAGVAQSPRYKIIEKRQSVAFWCNPISGHATLYWYQQILGQGPKLLIQFQNNGVVDDSQLPKDRFSAERLKGVDSTLKIQPAKLEDSAVYLCASSLVGSGELFFGEGSRLTVL.

V is TRBV4-3 and J is TRBJ2-1, with TRBD2 matching 11 bases. The CDR3 contains 16 residues. The J segment lost 8 bases and the V segment lost 1 base, leaving 7 bases of the junction unmatched. CDR1 and CDR2 from the germline V gene are LGHNA and YSLEER. CDR3 sequence: CASSQVLAGEVDEQFF. The CDR3 nucleotides read TGCGCCAGCAGCCAAGTACTAGCGGGAGAGGTGGATGAGCAGTTCTTC.

The rearrangement joins TRBV9 to TRBJ1-2; 8 bases agree with TRBD1. V gave up 3 bases and J gave up 4 bases; unmatched junction bases: 8. The CDR3 is 15 amino acids. Germline-derived CDR1 and CDR2 are SGDLS and YYNGEE. Here the CDR3 reads CASSDPTGASYGYTF. The DNA for the CDR3 is TGTGCCAGCAGCGACCCGACAGGGGCCTCCTATGGCTACACCTTC.

This clone was recorded once. The chain joins TRBV6-1 to TRBJ2-3, with 7 bases matching TRBD2. V shed 1 base, J shed 5 bases, and the junction held 6 bases outside the gene matches. CDR1 and CDR2 (germline): MNHNS, SASEGT. The CDR3 extends over 15 amino acids. Written as DNA, the CDR3 is TGTGCCAGCAGTGAAGGAGGCGGGAGTGGAGATACGCAGTATTTT. This gives the protein CASSEGGGSGDTQYF.

V gene TRBV7-8 combines with J gene TRBJ2-1; TRBD2 agrees at 9 bases. The CDR3 runs 17 residues. The V segment lost 4 bases and the J segment 7 bases; nucleotides outside the gene matches: 14. Germline V CDR1 and CDR2: SGHVS, FQNEAQ. CDR3 in DNA: TGTGCCAGCAGCTCCCGCAGTAGCGGGAGCAGTCTGAATGAGCAGTTCTTC. Amino acid sequence: CASSSRSSGSSLNEQFF.